These T cell receptor beta chains were read from a single sample in a study of T cells in Graves' hyperthyroidism and ophthalmopathy. TCRdb redid the calling of the multiplex PCR reads with MiXCR, one entry per CDR3 protein. The sample records about 640,000 distinct CDR3 sequences, around 21% being singletons. The specimen sequenced was blood. The receptors stem from a man aged 25 to 40 with Graves' ophthalmopathy. CDR3s include the opening cysteine and the closing phenylalanine or tryptophan. Clone size is stated in some rows and not others, as once, few, many or a class when expanded.

j_call clone_size cdr3_length v_call cdr3_aa
TRBJ1-5 few 15 TRBV28 CASRALDRAVQPQHF
TRBJ2-7 many 10 TRBV11-2 CASSLGEQYF
TRBJ1-6 few 16 TRBV20-1 CSARDLSRSGLSPLHF
TRBJ1-5 - 16 TRBV4-2 CASSQDPGASNQPQHF
TRBJ1-5 few 14 TRBV4-1 CASSLQGGREPQHF
TRBJ1-2 many 18 TRBV4-1 CASSQVVIRDRATSGYTF
TRBJ2-3 - 19 TRBV28 CASSYTGTGIPASTDTQYF
TRBJ2-1 few 17 TRBV5-1 CASSLAGGGSSYNEQFF
TRBJ1-2 - 12 TRBV30 CAWSATGDGYTF
TRBJ2-7 few 15 TRBV5-1 CASSLEVGGWYEQYF
TRBJ2-1 - 14 TRBV12-3/TRBV12-4 CASSPLTGVDEQFF
TRBJ2-7 few 13 TRBV29-1 CSGRDALTYEQYF
TRBJ2-7 many 17 TRBV11-1 CASSPKTYDGLSYEQYF
TRBJ2-1 few 14 TRBV5-5 CASSLMAPPHEQFF
TRBJ2-7 once 13 TRBV5-1 CASCRDGSYEQYF
TRBJ1-5 - 14 TRBV4-2 CASSQDPGEQPQHF
TRBJ2-3 - 14 TRBV6-2/TRBV6-3 CASKTPGQTDTQYF
TRBJ2-2 - 16 TRBV20-1 CSALVLRTGNTGELFF
TRBJ2-7 few 15 TRBV7-9 CASSLAWDWEGEQYF
TRBJ2-1 few 16 TRBV13 CASSAWGTSGKNEQFF
TRBJ2-1 - 15 TRBV4-1 CASGFLGSGYNEQFF
TRBJ2-1 - 16 TRBV5-1 CASSTIPLAGYNEQFF
TRBJ1-2 - 14 TRBV6-1 CASSELGGSYGYTF
TRBJ2-2 - 15 TRBV19 CASSIPNRNTGELFF
TRBJ2-7 - 12 TRBV28 CASSFESQKQYF
TRBJ1-5 few 16 TRBV6-6 CASSYPRAGGNQPQHF
TRBJ2-2 - 15 TRBV5-1 CASSLLHSNTGELFF
TRBJ2-5 - 13 TRBV24-1 CATSVGIRETQYF
TRBJ2-7 - 17 TRBV5-5 CASSTLLLTGANYEQYF
TRBJ2-6 - 18 TRBV14 CASSRGQGRFSGANVLTF
TRBJ2-1 - 18 TRBV4-3 CASSPNRAPSGRFNEQFF
TRBJ2-4 - 18 TRBV4-1 CASSQGRQSNLAKNIQYF
TRBJ2-3 many 15 TRBV3-1 CASSPWTGDTDTQYF
TRBJ1-2 - 16 TRBV6-2/TRBV6-3 CANSRMGTGALTGYTF
TRBJ2-1 many 14 TRBV27 CASKIDRGGNEQFF
TRBJ2-7 - 16 TRBV28 CASSFSVGPSSYEQYF
TRBJ2-7 few 15 TRBV14 CASSQFAPGQGGLYF
TRBJ1-1 - 15 TRBV6-1 CASGEVAGYNTEAFF
TRBJ2-2 few 15 TRBV5-8 CASSFRLGVTGELFF
TRBJ2-7 few 15 TRBV6-9 CASRRLSGEGNEQYF